These 17 T cell receptor beta chains were sequenced from one sample in a study of regulatory T cells in long-lasting Graves disease. Time point: newly diagnosed GD, antithyroid drugs for less than 3 months. PBMC RNA was the source of the TCR library. Building of the TCR beta libraries involved iRepertoire HTBI primers and Arm-PCR of CDR3 regions. TCRdb ran MiXCR on the multiplex PCR reads and lists one entry per CDR3 protein. The sample carries 450,000 to 700,000 distinct CDR3 sequences, approximately 13% recorded once. The same data also went into a second study, on T cells in Graves' hyperthyroidism and ophthalmopathy.

Source: peripheral blood mononuclear cells (PBMCs), taken at new diagnosis, from a patient treated with antithyroid drugs. The receptors originated from a man aged 30 to 39 with Graves disease.

The CDR3 coding sequence is TGTGCCAGCACCCTCCAGTACAGCCTGAATGAGCAGTTCTTC. Residues: CASTLQYSLNEQFF. The rearrangement links TRBV7-2 to TRBJ2-1; no clear D. In germline, CDR1 is SGHTA, CDR2 FQGNSA. Trimming pared 7 bases from V and 7 bases from J, leaving 17 bases between. The CDR3 is 14 amino acids.

The table lists this clonotype with many counts. The CDR3, as DNA: TGCAGTGCTAGTAGTAGCAATCAGCCCCAGCATTTT. It codes for CSASSSNQPQHF. The rearrangement joins TRBV20-1 to TRBJ1-5; D gene ambiguous. This CDR3 has 12 residues. Trimming took off 3 bases at V and 0 bases at J, with 3 bases between the two ends. CDR1 DFQATT and CDR2 SNEGSKA come from the germline V gene (reference sequence).

The sample holds many counts of this clonotype. The chain recombines TRBV20-1 with TRBJ2-5; 8 nucleotides match TRBD2. The CDR3 is made up of 15 amino acids. The V gene end was trimmed by 5 bases and the J gene end by 4 bases; junction bases not matched to a gene: 12. Per germline, CDR1 DFQATT and CDR2 SNEGSKA (reference sequence). For the CDR3, the DNA is TGCAGTGCTCCGGAGGATCGGGAGGGAGGAGAGACCCAGTACTTC. Translated, it gives CSAPEDREGGETQYF.

This clonotype was detected many times. The chain employs TRBV12-3 or TRBV12-4 and TRBJ1-6, with D perhaps TRBD1 (5 bases). The V gene lost 2 bases and the J gene lost 10 bases, with 18 bases spanning the gap. The CDR3 has 16 amino acids. CDR3 sequence reads: CASSLRGQGVGSPLHF. The DNA for the CDR3 is TGTGCCAGCAGTTTAAGAGGCCAGGGCGTGGGATCACCCCTCCACTTT.

In this sample, this clonotype turned up many times. The rearrangement links TRBV29-1 to TRBJ1-1; D unclear. V was shortened by 4 bases and J by 0 bases, with 9 bases between the two germline ends. CDR1 and CDR2 from the germline V gene are SQVTM and ANQGSEA. The CDR3 is 13 amino acids. This chain's CDR3 is CSVVRRLNTEAFF. As DNA, the CDR3 is TGCAGCGTTGTTAGGCGGCTGAACACTGAAGCTTTCTTT.

This clonotype was recorded at least ten times. Here the CDR3 DNA reads TGTGCCAGCAGCCCCGACAGGGGCGAGCAGTACTTC. Translating it yields CASSPDRGEQYF. This rearrangement joins TRBV7-9 to TRBJ2-7; 8 bases fit TRBD1. Germline loops: CDR1 SEHNR, CDR2 FQNEAQ (reference sequence). Unmatched junction bases numbered 3, after V lost 5 bases and J lost 6 bases. This CDR3 comprises 12 residues.

This clonotype has a count of ten or more. The chain has TRBV30 and TRBJ1-2; weak D call: TRBD1 (5 bases). CDR3 length equals 13 residues. V was pared by 5 bases and J by 2 bases, with 12 bases between. Germline V gene lookup returns CDR1 GTSNPN and CDR2 SVGIG (reference sequence). The CDR3 loop is CAWRRDGNYGYTF. CDR3 nucleotides: TGTGCCTGGCGTCGGGACGGCAACTATGGCTACACCTTC.

Turning to this clonotype: One end of the junction varies from germline; a read error may be responsible. The rearrangement uses TRBV28 and TRBJ2-6; tentative D call: TRBD2 (6 bases). The CDR3 runs to 16 residues. Germline V gene sequence: CDR1 MDHEN, CDR2 SYDVKM. In DNA, the CDR3 is TGTGCCGGCAGGAGGGGTTGGTCCTCTGGGGCCAACGTCCTGACTTTC. The encoded protein is CAGRRGWSSGANVLTF.

This clonotype was detected many times. V is TRBV20-1 and J is TRBJ2-1, with 8 positions matching TRBD2. CDR1 DFQATT and CDR2 SNEGSKA come from the germline V gene (reference sequence). CDR3 size: 14 residues. J lost 1 base, V lost 4 bases, and 3 bases had no gene match. The CDR3 region has the DNA TGCAGTGCTAAACGACTAGCGTCCTACAATGAGCAGTTCTTC. It encodes CSAKRLASYNEQFF.

This clonotype was counted a few times. This rearrangement joins TRBV3-1 to TRBJ2-1; the match to TRBD2 covers 9 bases. Per germline, CDR1 LGHDT and CDR2 YNNKEL (reference sequence). CDR3 length: 17 amino acids. V lost 7 bases, J lost 6 bases, and 16 bases stayed unmatched. The CDR3 spells CASIGATGLATGNEQFF. CDR3 coding DNA: TGTGCCAGCATCGGAGCCACCGGACTAGCGACCGGCAATGAGCAGTTCTTC.

Ten or more counts support this clonotype. The rearrangement links TRBV12-5 to TRBJ1-1; D remains unclear. The CDR3 sequence is 13 residues long. Between the trimmed V and J ends, which lost 2 bases and 1 base, there was a span of 5 bases. Per the germline V gene, CDR1 is LGHNT and CDR2 is FRNRAP. The CDR3 DNA reads as TGTGCTAGTGGTTTGTCTCAGAACACTGAAGCTTTCTTT. This gives the protein CASGLSQNTEAFF. Together with reference TRBV12-5 and TRBJ1-1, the CDR3 gives the full variable domain: DARVTQTPRHKVTEMGQEVTMRCQPILGHNTVFWYRQTMMQGLELLAYFRNRAPLDDSGMPKDRFSAEMPDATLATLKIQPSEPRDSAVYFCASGLSQNTEAFFGQGTRLTVV.

As regards this clonotype: It may be a read error: a sequence one base away is much more abundant. This chain connects TRBV19 to TRBJ1-1; maybe TRBD1 (5 bases). Trimming removed 8 bases from V and 0 bases from J, with 22 bases in between. CDR1 LNHDA and CDR2 SQIVND come from the germline V gene (reference sequence). The CDR3 spans 17 residues. CDR3 DNA: TGTGCCAGTGGGCCCCCAGGGTATGCGGGGGTGAACACTGAAGCTTTCTTT. It yields the protein CASGPPGYAGVNTEAFF.

This clonotype appeared a few times. CDR3: CSVGEREQYF. The CDR3 DNA follows: TGCAGCGTTGGGGAGCGCGAGCAGTACTTC. V usage is TRBV29-1 and J usage is TRBJ2-7; tentatively, D is TRBD2 (5 bases). V was pared by 4 bases and J by 6 bases, with 7 bases between. The CDR3 runs to 10 residues. CDR1 and CDR2 (germline): SQVTM, ANQGSEA.

As regards this clonotype: One junction end does not reproduce the germline sequence, and a read error may be involved. The V and J genes are TRBV20-1 and TRBJ2-7; D might be TRBD2 (5 bases). Germline V CDR1 and CDR2: DFQATT, SNEGSKA (reference sequence). The CDR3 loop spans 15 amino acids. The CDR3 spells CSARGERSPMDEQYF. The CDR3 DNA reads as TGCAGCGCTAGAGGAGAGCGGAGTCCCATGGACGAGCAGTACTTC.

A note on this clonotype: Possible read error: a much larger clone is one base away. The J gene is TRBJ1-1, the V gene TRBV20-1, with D possibly TRBD1 on 5 matching bases. This CDR3 region has 14 residues. Germline CDR1 reads DFQATT; CDR2 reads SNEGSKA (reference sequence). The CDR3 is CSARGQYMNTGAFF. The DNA of the CDR3 is TGCAGTGCTAGGGGGCAATACATGAACACTGGAGCTTTCTTT.

At least ten counts were recorded for this clonotype. This chain joins TRBV2 and TRBJ2-1; TRBD2 agrees at 7 bases. The germline V gene encodes CDR1 SNHLY and CDR2 FYNNEI. The CDR3 loop spans 15 amino acids. V was pared by 10 bases and J by 5 bases, with 14 bases of the junction left unmatched. The CDR3 spells CATLRSSGTHNEQFF. In DNA, the CDR3 is TGTGCCACTCTCAGGTCCAGCGGGACCCACAATGAGCAGTTCTTC. The whole variable domain, remainder taken from reference TRBV2 and TRBJ2-1, is EPEVTQTPSHQVTQMGQEVILRCVPISNHLYFYWYRQILGQKVEFLVSFYNNEISEKSEIFDDQFSVERPDGSNFTLKIRSTKLEDSAMYFCATLRSSGTHNEQFFGPGTRLTVL.

As concerns this clonotype: The CDR3 does not end in the conserved phenylalanine or tryptophan, so this is likely a read error. This chain uses TRBV19 with TRBJ1-3, with D possibly being TRBD1 (6 bases). Between the trimmed V and J ends, which lost 6 bases and 4 bases, there was a span of 16 bases. CDR1 and CDR2 (germline): LNHDA, SQIVND (reference sequence). The length of the CDR3 is 15 residues. The CDR3 DNA follows: TGTGCCAGTAGGAAGACAGGTCCTCTCGGAAACACCATATATTCT. This gives the protein CASRKTGPLGNTIYS.